This paragraph reports one T cell receptor (beta chain). Its antigen is not identified. Only in-frame clones appear in the TCRdb table, and some are missing; sequencing was by immunoSEQ multiplex PCR. The sample includes tens of thousands of clones, approximately 80% of them seen just once. The entry originates in a study of OX40 agonist ivuxolimab in advanced cancers. Study context: Across the patients, intravenous ivuxolimab was delivered every 2 weeks at 0.01 to 10 mg/kg. Study-level findings and limits: Among patients with partial responses at 0.1-3.0 mg/kg, clonal expansion was among the lowest. Relative to CD4+, CD8+ T cells held more expanded clones on average. By week 6 at 0.1 to 3.0 mg/kg, blood CD4+ and CD8+ T cells had expanded clonally.

The V gene's germline CDR1 is LNHDA and CDR2 SQIVND (reference sequence). The CDR3 is made up of 17 amino acids. Trimming removed 6 bases at V and 2 bases at J, with 21 bases between. This clonotype was sampled from an adult with an advanced solid tumor such as melanoma, head and neck, liver or kidney cancer. The V and J genes are TRBV19 and TRBJ2-3; tentatively, D is TRBD1 (5 bases). The material sequenced was CD4+ or CD8+ T cells sorted from blood, taken in a trial of the OX40 agonist ivuxolimab. CDR3 sequence: CASSRQKQFSLTDTQYF. The DNA of the CDR3 is TGTGCCAGTAGCCGACAGAAACAGTTTAGCCTCACAGATACGCAGTATTTT.